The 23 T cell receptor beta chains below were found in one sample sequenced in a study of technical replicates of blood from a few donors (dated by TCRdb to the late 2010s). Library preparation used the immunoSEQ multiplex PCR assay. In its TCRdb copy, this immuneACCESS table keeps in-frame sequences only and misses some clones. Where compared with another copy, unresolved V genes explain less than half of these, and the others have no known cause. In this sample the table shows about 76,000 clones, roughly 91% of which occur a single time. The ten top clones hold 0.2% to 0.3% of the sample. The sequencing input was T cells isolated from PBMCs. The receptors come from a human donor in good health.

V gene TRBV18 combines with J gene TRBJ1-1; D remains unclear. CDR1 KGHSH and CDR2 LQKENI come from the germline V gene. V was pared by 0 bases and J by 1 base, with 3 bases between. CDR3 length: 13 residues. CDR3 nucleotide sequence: TGTGCCAGCTCACCACCTAAGAACACTGAAGCTTTCTTT. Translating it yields CASSPPKNTEAFF.

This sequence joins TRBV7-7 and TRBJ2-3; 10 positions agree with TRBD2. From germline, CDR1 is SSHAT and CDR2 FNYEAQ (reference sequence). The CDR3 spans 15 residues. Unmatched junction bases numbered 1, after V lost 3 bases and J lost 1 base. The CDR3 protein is CASSLGTSGTDTQYF. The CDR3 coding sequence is TGTGCCAGCAGCTTGGGGACTAGCGGCACAGATACGCAGTATTTT.

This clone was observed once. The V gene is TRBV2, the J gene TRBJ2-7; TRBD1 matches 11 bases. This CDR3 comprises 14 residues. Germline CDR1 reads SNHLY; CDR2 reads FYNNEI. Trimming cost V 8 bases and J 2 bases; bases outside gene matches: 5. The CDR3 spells CASFRDRGTYEQYF. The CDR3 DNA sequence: TGTGCCAGCTTTCGGGACAGGGGGACCTACGAGCAGTACTTC. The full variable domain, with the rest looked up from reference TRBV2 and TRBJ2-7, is EPEVTQTPSHQVTQMGQEVILRCVPISNHLYFYWYRQILGQKVEFLVSFYNNEISEKSEIFDDQFSVERPDGSNFTLKIRSTKLEDSAMYFCASFRDRGTYEQYFGPGTRLTVT.

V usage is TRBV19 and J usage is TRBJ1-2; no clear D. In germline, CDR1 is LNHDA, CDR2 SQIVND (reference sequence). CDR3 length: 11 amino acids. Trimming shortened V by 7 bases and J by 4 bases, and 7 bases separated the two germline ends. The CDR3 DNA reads TGTGCCAGTAATCCAGGCTATGGCTACACCTTC. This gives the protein CASNPGYGYTF.

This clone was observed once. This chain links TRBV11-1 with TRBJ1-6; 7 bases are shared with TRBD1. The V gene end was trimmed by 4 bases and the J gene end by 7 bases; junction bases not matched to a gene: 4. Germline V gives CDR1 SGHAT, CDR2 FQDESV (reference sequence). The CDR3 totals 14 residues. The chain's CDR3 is CASSYKQGNSPLHF. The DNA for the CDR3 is TGTGCCAGCAGCTACAAACAGGGGAATTCACCCCTCCACTTT.

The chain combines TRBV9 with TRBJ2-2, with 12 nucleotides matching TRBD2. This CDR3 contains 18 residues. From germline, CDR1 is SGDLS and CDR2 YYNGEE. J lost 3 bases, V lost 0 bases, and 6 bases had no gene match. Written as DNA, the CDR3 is TGTGCCAGCAGCGTAGGAGTACTAGCGGGGGGAGACACCGGGGAGCTGTTTTTT. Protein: CASSVGVLAGGDTGELFF.

CDR3 sequence (DNA): TGTGCCAGCAGCTTAGCTGGCAGGACAAGCTCCTACGAGCAGTACTTC. This gives the protein CASSLAGRTSSYEQYF. The V and J genes are TRBV7-8 and TRBJ2-7; D is possibly TRBD1 (5 bases). This CDR3 region has 16 residues. Germline-derived CDR1 and CDR2 are SGHVS and FQNEAQ. V lost 0 bases and J 0 bases, leaving 12 bases between the germline ends.

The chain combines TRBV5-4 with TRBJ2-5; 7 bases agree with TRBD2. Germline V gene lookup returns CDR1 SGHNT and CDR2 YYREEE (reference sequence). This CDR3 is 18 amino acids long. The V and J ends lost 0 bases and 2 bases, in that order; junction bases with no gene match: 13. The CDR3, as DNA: TGTGCCAGCAGCTTGGTTGGGAGGGGCGGACTACGTCAAGAGACCCAGTACTTC. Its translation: CASSLVGRGGLRQETQYF.

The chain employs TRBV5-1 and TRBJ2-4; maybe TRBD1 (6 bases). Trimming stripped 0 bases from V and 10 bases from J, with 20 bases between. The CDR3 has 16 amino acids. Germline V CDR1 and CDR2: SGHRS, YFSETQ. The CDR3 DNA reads TGCGCCAGCAGCTTGGAGAGGCAGATGGACAGCCAAATTCAGTACTTC. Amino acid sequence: CASSLERQMDSQIQYF.

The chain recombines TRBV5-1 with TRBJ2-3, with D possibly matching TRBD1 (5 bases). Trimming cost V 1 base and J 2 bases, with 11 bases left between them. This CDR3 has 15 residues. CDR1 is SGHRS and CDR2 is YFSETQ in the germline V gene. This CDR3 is CASSLSVGHTDTQYF. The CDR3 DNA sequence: TGCGCCAGCAGCTTGAGTGTGGGGCACACAGATACGCAGTATTTT.

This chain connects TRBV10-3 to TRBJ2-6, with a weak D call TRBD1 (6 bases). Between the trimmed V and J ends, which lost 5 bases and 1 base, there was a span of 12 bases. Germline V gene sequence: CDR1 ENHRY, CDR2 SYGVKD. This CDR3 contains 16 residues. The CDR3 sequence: CAISSTQGSGANVLTF. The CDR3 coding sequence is TGTGCCATCAGTTCAACACAGGGTTCTGGGGCCAACGTCCTGACTTTC.

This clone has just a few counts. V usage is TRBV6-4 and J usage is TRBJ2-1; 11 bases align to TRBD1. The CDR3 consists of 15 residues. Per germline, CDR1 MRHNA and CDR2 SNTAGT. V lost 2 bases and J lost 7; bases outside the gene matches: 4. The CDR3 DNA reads TGTGCCAGCAGTGACAGGGGACAGGGGGTGAATGAGCAGTTCTTC. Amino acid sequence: CASSDRGQGVNEQFF.

The DNA for the CDR3 is TGTGCCAGCAGCGCGGGGAGCGGGAGCACAGATACGCAGTATTTT. Encoded protein: CASSAGSGSTDTQYF. The chain joins TRBV2 to TRBJ2-3, with D perhaps matching TRBD2 (6 bases). CDR1 and CDR2 from the germline V gene are SNHLY and FYNNEI. The V and J ends lost 6 bases and 0 bases respectively, with 13 bases between them. The CDR3 has 15 residues.

In DNA, the CDR3 is TGCGCCAGCAGCTTGGGGGACACCCTCTCTGGGGCCAACGTCCTGACTTTC. It is translated as CASSLGDTLSGANVLTF. V and J are TRBV5-1 and TRBJ2-6, with D possibly matching TRBD1 (6 bases). The V and J ends lost 0 bases and 0 bases respectively, with 10 bases between them. In germline, CDR1 is SGHRS, CDR2 YFSETQ. There are 17 residues in the CDR3.

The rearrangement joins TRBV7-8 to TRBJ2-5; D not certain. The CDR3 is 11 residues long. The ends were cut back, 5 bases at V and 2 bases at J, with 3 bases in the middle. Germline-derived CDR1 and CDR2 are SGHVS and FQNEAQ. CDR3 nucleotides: TGTGCCAGCAGCCCGCAAGAGACCCAGTACTTC. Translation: CASSPQETQYF. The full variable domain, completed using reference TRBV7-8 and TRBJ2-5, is GAGVSQSPRYKVAKRGQDVALRCDPISGHVSLFWYQQALGQGPEFLTYFQNEAQLDKSGLPSDRFFAERPEGSVSTLKIQRTQQEDSAVYLCASSPQETQYFGPGTRLLVL.

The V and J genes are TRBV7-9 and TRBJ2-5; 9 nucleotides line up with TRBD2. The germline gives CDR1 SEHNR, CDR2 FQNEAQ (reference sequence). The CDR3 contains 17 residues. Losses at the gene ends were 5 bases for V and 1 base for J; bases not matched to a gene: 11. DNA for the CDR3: TGTGCCAGCAGCCCTCGTAGCGGGGGCCCGATCCAAGAGACCCAGTACTTC. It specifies CASSPRSGGPIQETQYF.

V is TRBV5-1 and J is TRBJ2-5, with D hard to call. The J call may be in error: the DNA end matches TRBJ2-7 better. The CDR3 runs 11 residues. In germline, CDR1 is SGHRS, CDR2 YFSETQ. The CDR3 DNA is TGCGCCAGCAGCGAGAACTACGAGCAGTACTTC. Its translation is CASSENYEQYF.

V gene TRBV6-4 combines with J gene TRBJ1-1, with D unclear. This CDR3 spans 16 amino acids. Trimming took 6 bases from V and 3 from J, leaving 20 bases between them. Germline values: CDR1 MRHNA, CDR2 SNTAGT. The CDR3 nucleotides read TGTGCCAGCAGCGGAGAATTTCGGGGTGGTGACACTGAAGCTTTCTTT. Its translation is CASSGEFRGGDTEAFF.

Here the CDR3 reads CASGFPSTGVSYEQYF. DNA for the CDR3: TGTGCTAGTGGTTTTCCCTCGACAGGCGTCTCCTACGAGCAGTACTTC. The genes are TRBV12-5 and TRBJ2-7; D perhaps matches TRBD1 (6 bases). The germline V and J ends were trimmed by 3 bases and 0 bases, with 15 bases remaining between them. CDR3 length equals 16 residues. Germline V CDR1 and CDR2: LGHNT, FRNRAP.

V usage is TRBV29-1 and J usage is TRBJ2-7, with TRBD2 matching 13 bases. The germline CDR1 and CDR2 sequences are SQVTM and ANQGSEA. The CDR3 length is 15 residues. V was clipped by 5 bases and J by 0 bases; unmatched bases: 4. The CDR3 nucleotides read TGCAGCGTTTCCGGACTAGCGGGAGCCTCCTACGAGCAGTACTTC. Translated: CSVSGLAGASYEQYF.

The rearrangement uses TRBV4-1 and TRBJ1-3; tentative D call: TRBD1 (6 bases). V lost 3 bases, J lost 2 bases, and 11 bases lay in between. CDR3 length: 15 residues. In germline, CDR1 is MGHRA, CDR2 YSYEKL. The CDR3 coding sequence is TGCGCCAGCAGCCACCCAGGGGAAACTGGAAACACCATATATTTT. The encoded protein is CASSHPGETGNTIYF.

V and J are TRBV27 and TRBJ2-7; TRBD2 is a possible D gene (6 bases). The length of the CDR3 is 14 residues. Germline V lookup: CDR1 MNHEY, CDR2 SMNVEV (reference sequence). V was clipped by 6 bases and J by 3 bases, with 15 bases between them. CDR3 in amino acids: CASSRLGGGYEQYF. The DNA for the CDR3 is TGTGCCAGCAGCCGCCTTGGGGGAGGCTACGAGCAGTACTTC.

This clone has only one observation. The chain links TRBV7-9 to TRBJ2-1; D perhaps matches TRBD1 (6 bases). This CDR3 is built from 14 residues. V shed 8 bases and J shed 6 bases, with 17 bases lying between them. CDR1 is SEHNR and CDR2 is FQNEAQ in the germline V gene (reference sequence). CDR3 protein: CASSPVGQSNEQFF. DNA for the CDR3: TGTGCCAGCTCGCCGGTCGGACAGTCCAATGAGCAGTTCTTC.